Following are 2 T cell receptor beta chains from one sample sequenced in a study of CD8+ T cells in alopecia areata. The authors extracted RNA and reverse transcribed it into cDNA as the sequencing template. The data were produced by immunoSEQ multiplex PCR, yet TCRdb's version contains in-frame clones alone and is incomplete. The data contain 110,000 or so clones, around 59% of them seen just once; the ten biggest clones take up 20% to 25%. The sequenced sample consisted of CD8+ T cells sorted from blood. The receptors derive from a human donor in good health.

This chain joins TRBV4-3 and TRBJ2-7, with TRBD1 matching 8 bases. V gave up 1 base and J gave up 4 bases; unmatched junction bases: 3. The germline gives CDR1 LGHNA, CDR2 YSLEER. This CDR3 has 14 residues. The CDR3 sequence is CASSQGTGLYEQYF. The CDR3 coding sequence is TGCGCCAGCAGCCAAGGGACAGGGCTTTACGAGCAGTACTTC.

The rearrangement joins TRBV23-1 to TRBJ2-7; 10 bases match TRBD1. TRBV23-1 is identified as an open reading frame with a role that is uncertain. The CDR3 contains 16 residues. V gave up 2 bases and J gave up 4 bases; unmatched junction bases: 8. For the CDR3, the DNA is TGCGCCAGCAGTCAAATGGACAGGGGGAGTCGGTACGAGCAGTACTTC. As protein: CASSQMDRGSRYEQYF.